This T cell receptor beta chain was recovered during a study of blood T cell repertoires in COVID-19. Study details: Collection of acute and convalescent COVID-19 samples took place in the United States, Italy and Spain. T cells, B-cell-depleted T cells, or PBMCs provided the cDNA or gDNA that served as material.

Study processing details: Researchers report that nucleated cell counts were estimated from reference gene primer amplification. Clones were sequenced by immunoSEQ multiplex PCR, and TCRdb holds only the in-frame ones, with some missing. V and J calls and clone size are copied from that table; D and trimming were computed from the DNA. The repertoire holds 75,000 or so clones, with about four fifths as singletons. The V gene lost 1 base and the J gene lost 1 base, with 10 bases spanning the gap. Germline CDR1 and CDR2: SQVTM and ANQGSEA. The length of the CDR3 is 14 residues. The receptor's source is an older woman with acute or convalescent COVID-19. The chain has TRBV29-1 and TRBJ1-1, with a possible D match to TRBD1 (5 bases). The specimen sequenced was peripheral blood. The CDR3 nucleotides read TGCAGCGTTGAAGGGGGGGTGACGAACACTGAAGCTTTCTTT. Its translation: CSVEGGVTNTEAFF. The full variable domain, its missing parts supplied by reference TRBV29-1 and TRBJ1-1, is SAVISQKPSRDICQRGTSLTIQCQVDSQVTMMFWYRQQPGQSLTLIATANQGSEATYESGFVIDKFPISRPNLTFSTLTVSNMSPEDSSIYLCSVEGGVTNTEAFFGQGTRLTVV.